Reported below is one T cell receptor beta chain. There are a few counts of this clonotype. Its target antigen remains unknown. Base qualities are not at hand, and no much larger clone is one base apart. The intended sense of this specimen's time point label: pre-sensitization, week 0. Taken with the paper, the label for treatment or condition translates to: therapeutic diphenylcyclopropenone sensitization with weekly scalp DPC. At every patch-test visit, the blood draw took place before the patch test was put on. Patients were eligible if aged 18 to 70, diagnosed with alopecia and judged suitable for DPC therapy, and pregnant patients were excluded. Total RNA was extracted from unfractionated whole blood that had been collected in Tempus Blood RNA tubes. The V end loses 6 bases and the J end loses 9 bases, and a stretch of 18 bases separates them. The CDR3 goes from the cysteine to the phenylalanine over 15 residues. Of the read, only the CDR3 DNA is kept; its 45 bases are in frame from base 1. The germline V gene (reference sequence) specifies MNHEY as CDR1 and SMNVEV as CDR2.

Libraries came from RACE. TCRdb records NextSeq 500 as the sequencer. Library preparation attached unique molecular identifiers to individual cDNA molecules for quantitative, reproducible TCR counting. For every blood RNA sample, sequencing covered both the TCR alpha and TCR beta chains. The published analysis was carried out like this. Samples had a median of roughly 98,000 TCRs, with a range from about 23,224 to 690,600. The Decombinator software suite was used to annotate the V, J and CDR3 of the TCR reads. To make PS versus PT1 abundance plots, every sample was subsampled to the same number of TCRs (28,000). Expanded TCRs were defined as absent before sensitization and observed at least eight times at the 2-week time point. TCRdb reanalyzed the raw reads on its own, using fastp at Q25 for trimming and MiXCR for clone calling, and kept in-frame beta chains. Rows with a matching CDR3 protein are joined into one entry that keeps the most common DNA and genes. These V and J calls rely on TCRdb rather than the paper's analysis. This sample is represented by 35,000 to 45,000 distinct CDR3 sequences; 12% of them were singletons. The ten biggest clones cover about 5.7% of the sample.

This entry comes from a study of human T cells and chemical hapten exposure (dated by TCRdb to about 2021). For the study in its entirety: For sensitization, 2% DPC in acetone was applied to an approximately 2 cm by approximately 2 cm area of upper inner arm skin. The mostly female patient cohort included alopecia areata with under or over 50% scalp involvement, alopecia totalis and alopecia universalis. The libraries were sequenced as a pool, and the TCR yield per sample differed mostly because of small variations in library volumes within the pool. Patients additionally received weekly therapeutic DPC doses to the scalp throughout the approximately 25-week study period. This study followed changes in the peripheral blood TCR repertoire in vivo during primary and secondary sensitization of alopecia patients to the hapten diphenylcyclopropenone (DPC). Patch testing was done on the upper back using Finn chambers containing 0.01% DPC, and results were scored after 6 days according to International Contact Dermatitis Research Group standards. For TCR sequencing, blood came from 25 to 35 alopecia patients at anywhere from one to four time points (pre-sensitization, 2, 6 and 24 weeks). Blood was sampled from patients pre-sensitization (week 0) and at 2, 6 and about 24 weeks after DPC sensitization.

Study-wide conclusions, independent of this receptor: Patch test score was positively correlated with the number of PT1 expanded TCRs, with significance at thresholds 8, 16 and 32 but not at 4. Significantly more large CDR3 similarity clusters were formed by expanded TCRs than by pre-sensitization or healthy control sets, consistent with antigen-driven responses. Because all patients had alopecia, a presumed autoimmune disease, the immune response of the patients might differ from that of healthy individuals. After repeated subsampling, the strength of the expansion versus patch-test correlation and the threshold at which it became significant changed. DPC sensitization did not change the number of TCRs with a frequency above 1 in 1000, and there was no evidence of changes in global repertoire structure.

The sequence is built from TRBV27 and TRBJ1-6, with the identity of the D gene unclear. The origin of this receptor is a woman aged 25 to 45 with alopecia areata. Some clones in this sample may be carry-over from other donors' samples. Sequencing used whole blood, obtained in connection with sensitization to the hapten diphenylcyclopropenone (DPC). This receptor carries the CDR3 CASRREDRKTSPLHF. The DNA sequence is TGTGCCAGCAGAAGGGAAGACCGTAAAACTTCACCCCTCCACTTT.